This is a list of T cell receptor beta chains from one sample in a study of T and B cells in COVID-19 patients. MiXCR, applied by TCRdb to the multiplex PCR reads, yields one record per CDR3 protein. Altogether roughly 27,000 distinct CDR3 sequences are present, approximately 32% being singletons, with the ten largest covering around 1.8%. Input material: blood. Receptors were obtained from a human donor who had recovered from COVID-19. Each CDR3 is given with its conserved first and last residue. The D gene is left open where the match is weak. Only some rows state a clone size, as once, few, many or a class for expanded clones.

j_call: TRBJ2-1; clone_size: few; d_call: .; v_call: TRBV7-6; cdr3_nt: TGTGCCAGCAGCTTAATCAACAATGAGCAGTTCTTC; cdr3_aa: CASSLINNEQFF
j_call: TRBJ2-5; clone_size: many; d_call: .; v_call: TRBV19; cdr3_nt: TGTGCCAGTAGTAGTGAACAGAAGGGAGAGACCCAGTACTTC; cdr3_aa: CASSSEQKGETQYF
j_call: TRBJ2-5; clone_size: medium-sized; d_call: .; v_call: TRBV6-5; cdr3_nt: TGTGCCAGCAGTGCTACAGGTGCTGGGGTAGAGACCCAGTACTTC; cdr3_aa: CASSATGAGVETQYF
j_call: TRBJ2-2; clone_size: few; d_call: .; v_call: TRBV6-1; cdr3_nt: TGTGCCAGCAGTGAAGGGGGTTGGGTAGCGACCTGGAACACCGGGGAGCTGTTTTTT; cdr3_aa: CASSEGGWVATWNTGELFF
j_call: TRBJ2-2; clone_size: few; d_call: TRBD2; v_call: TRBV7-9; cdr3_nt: TGTGCCAGCAGGACTAGCGGGAACACCGGGGAGCTGTTTTTT; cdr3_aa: CASRTSGNTGELFF
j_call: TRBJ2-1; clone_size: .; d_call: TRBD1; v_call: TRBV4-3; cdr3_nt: TGCGCCAGCAGCCAAGGGACAGGGAGAATCGATGAGCAGTTCTTC; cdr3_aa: CASSQGTGRIDEQFF
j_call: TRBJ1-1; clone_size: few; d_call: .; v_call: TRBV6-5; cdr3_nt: TGTGCCAGCAGTTACCATTTAGTGGCCCAAGCTTTCTTT; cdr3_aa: CASSYHLVAQAFF
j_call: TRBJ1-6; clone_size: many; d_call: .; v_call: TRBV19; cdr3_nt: TGTGCCAGTACGCGGGAGGTACAGCTCTCCTATAATTCACCCCTCCACTTT; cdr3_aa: CASTREVQLSYNSPLHF
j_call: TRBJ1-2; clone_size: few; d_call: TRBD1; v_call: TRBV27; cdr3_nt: TGTGCCAGCAGCGAACAGGGGCCCCTGGGATATGGCTACACCTTC; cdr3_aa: CASSEQGPLGYGYTF
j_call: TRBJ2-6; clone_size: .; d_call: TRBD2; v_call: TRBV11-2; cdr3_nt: TGTGCCCTTGGGGAGGGCTCTGGGGCCAACGTCCTGACTTTC; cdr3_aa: CALGEGSGANVLTF
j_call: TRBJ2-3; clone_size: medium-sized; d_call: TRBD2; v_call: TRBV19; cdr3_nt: TGTGCCAGTAGAGGGCGGGGGGCCGAAGATACGCAGTATTTT; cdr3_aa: CASRGRGAEDTQYF
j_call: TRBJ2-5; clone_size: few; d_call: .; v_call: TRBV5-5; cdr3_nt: TGTGCCAGCAGATATTTTCGGCAGCAAGAGACCCAGTACTTC; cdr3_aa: CASRYFRQQETQYF
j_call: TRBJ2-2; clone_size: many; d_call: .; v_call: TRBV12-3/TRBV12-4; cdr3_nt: TGTGCCAGCAGTCCAGGAGGACAGTCCGGGGAGCTGTTTTTT; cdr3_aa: CASSPGGQSGELFF
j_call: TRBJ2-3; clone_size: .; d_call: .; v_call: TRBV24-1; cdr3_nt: TGTGCCACCAGTGATAGCCCGGACACAGATACGCAGTATTTT; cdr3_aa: CATSDSPDTDTQYF
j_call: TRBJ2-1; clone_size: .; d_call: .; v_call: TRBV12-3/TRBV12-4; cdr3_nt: TGTGCCAGCAGTGAAAGCAGGGGCCCGGGAGGCAATGAGCAGTTCTTC; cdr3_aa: CASSESRGPGGNEQFF
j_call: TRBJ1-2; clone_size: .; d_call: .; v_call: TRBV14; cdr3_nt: TGTGCCAGCAGCCAAGGCCCTGGGGCGCGCTATGGCTACACCTTC; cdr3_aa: CASSQGPGARYGYTF
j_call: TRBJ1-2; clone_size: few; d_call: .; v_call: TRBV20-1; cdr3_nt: TGCAGTGCTAATGGCTACACCTTC; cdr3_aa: CSANGYTF
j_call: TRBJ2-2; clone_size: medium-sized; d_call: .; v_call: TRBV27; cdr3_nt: TGTGCCAGCAAGAAGCACGCGAACACCGGGGAGCTGTTTTTT; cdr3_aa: CASKKHANTGELFF
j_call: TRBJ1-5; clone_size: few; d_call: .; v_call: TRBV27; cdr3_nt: TGTGCCAGCGGCCTCGGGGGTCAGCCCCAGCATTTT; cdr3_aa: CASGLGGQPQHF
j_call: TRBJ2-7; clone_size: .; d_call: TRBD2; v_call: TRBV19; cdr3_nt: TGTGCCAGTAGTCCCCGTTCCTTTAGCGGGAGAGTCCACGAGCAGTACTTC; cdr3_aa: CASSPRSFSGRVHEQYF
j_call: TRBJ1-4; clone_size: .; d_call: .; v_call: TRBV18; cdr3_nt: TGTGCCAGCTCCCCAGTGGGGGTGGTAAAACTGTTTTTT; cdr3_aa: CASSPVGVVKLFF
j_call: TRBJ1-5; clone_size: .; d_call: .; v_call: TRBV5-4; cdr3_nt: TGTGCCAGCAGCTTGGCAGGGGATGATCAGCCCCAGCATTTT; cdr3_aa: CASSLAGDDQPQHF
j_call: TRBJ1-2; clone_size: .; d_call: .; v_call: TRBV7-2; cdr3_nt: TGTGCCAGCAGCCCCAATGGGCGACTCTATGGCTACACCTTC; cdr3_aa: CASSPNGRLYGYTF